This TCR beta chain was captured in a study of cytomegalovirus exposure and HLA in healthy donors. The study's findings and limits: Listed as cytomegalovirus-associated were roughly 180 TCR beta chains. Later work found most CMV-associated TCR beta chains apparently HLA-restricted.

The CDR3 consists of 16 residues. Losses at the gene ends were 1 base for V and 5 bases for J; bases not matched to a gene: 6. The germline CDR1 and CDR2 sequences are MNHNY and SVGAGI (reference sequence). The PCR was carried out with 60 Vbeta primers and 13 Jbeta primers. The table came from immunoSEQ multiplex PCR; TCRdb's copy has only in-frame clones and leaves some out. The data hold over 110,000 clones, with about 79% observed a single time. There are a few counts of this clone. Its antigen is as yet unknown. The V call is TRBV6-6, the J call TRBJ2-1; 9 positions match TRBD2. The material sequenced was PBMCs. The receptor was isolated from a male donor in good health and CMV-seronegative. The CDR3 here is CASSYLAGVENNEQFF. CDR3 sequence (DNA): TGTGCCAGCAGTTACTTAGCGGGAGTGGAGAACAATGAGCAGTTCTTC.